A selection of T cell receptor beta chains follows, all from one sample in a study of T cell repertoires in ileal Crohn's disease. Repertoires were generated with immunoSEQ multiplex PCR, while TCRdb's copy carries only in-frame clones and drops some. The table shows around 17,000 clones, with around two thirds occurring only once. Sequenced: ileal tissue. The receptor set was obtained from an adult with Crohn's disease. The CDR3 runs from the conserved cysteine through the conserved F or W. D genes are given only for firm matches. For some rows the clone size is stated as once, few or many, or as a class when expanded; others skip it.

V gene: TRBV5-6; clone size: few; J gene: TRBJ1-2; D gene: -; CDR3 protein: CASSSEQRTYGYTF; CDR3 DNA: TGTGCCAGCAGCTCTGAACAGAGAACCTATGGCTACACCTTC
V gene: TRBV6-1; clone size: -; J gene: TRBJ2-1; D gene: TRBD2; CDR3 protein: CASSELAGGPNEQFF; CDR3 DNA: TGTGCCAGCAGTGAACTAGCGGGGGGGCCAAATGAGCAGTTCTTC
V gene: TRBV19; clone size: -; J gene: TRBJ2-3; D gene: TRBD2; CDR3 protein: CASSPGLDPPDTQYF; CDR3 DNA: TGTGCCAGTAGCCCGGGACTAGACCCCCCAGATACGCAGTATTTT
V gene: TRBV7-9; clone size: -; J gene: TRBJ1-6; D gene: TRBD1; CDR3 protein: CASSPGGTENSPLHF; CDR3 DNA: TGTGCCAGCAGCCCAGGGGGGACAGAGAATTCACCCCTCCACTTT
V gene: TRBV29-1; clone size: -; J gene: TRBJ1-1; D gene: -; CDR3 protein: CSARRGGDTEAFF; CDR3 DNA: TGCAGCGCCCGGAGGGGGGGAGACACTGAAGCTTTCTTT
V gene: TRBV7-2; clone size: once; J gene: TRBJ2-1; D gene: TRBD2; CDR3 protein: CASSLGGWGLAGKLEQFF; CDR3 DNA: TGTGCCAGCAGCTTAGGGGGGTGGGGACTAGCGGGGAAACTTGAGCAGTTCTTC
V gene: TRBV4-2; clone size: -; J gene: TRBJ2-7; D gene: TRBD1; CDR3 protein: CASSRPGQEYEQYF; CDR3 DNA: TGTGCCAGCAGCCGCCCGGGACAGGAATACGAGCAGTACTTC
V gene: TRBV28; clone size: -; J gene: TRBJ2-5; D gene: TRBD2; CDR3 protein: CASSLLAAQETQYF; CDR3 DNA: TGTGCCAGCAGTTTACTAGCGGCGCAAGAGACCCAGTACTTC
V gene: TRBV4-2; clone size: -; J gene: TRBJ2-2; D gene: TRBD1; CDR3 protein: CASSPGTANTGELFF; CDR3 DNA: TGTGCCAGCAGCCCGGGGACAGCGAACACCGGGGAGCTGTTTTTT
V gene: TRBV2; clone size: -; J gene: TRBJ2-5; D gene: TRBD1; CDR3 protein: CASSEFLYISDRGQETQYF; CDR3 DNA: TGTGCCAGCAGTGAATTTTTGTATATTTCGGACAGGGGGCAAGAGACCCAGTACTTC
V gene: TRBV7-9; clone size: once; J gene: TRBJ1-6; D gene: TRBD1; CDR3 protein: CASSPGQTNSPLHF; CDR3 DNA: TGTGCCAGCAGCCCGGGACAGACGAATTCACCCCTCCACTTT
V gene: TRBV5-1; clone size: -; J gene: TRBJ1-5; D gene: TRBD1; CDR3 protein: CASSLAKREGTGGPFSNQPQHF; CDR3 DNA: TGCGCCAGCAGCTTGGCCAAGCGGGAGGGGACAGGGGGTCCCTTTAGCAATCAGCCCCAGCATTTT
V gene: TRBV6-5; clone size: -; J gene: TRBJ1-2; D gene: -; CDR3 protein: CASTRGRGQAGYTF; CDR3 DNA: TGTGCCAGCACTCGCGGCAGGGGTCAAGCTGGCTACACCTTC
V gene: TRBV28; clone size: -; J gene: TRBJ2-3; D gene: TRBD2; CDR3 protein: CAIFSGTDTQYF; CDR3 DNA: TGTGCCATCTTTAGCGGGACAGATACGCAGTATTTT
V gene: TRBV6-5; clone size: -; J gene: TRBJ1-2; D gene: -; CDR3 protein: CASSYSDRYYGYTF; CDR3 DNA: TGTGCCAGCAGTTACTCGGACAGATACTATGGCTACACCTTC
V gene: TRBV6-5; clone size: -; J gene: TRBJ2-7; D gene: -; CDR3 protein: CASSYSSLAPSYEQYF; CDR3 DNA: TGTGCCAGCAGTTACTCGAGCCTAGCACCCTCCTACGAGCAGTACTTC
V gene: TRBV2; clone size: -; J gene: TRBJ1-4; D gene: -; CDR3 protein: CASSIDDRATNEKLFF; CDR3 DNA: TGTGCCAGCAGTATCGACGACAGAGCAACTAATGAAAAACTGTTTTTT
V gene: TRBV10-3; clone size: once; J gene: TRBJ2-3; D gene: -; CDR3 protein: CAISALGGGDTDTQYF; CDR3 DNA: TGTGCCATCAGTGCCCTCGGGGGTGGGGACACAGATACGCAGTATTTT
V gene: TRBV2; clone size: -; J gene: TRBJ1-2; D gene: TRBD1; CDR3 protein: CASTGTGYGYTF; CDR3 DNA: TGTGCCAGCACCGGGACAGGCTATGGCTACACCTTC
V gene: TRBV2; clone size: -; J gene: TRBJ2-5; D gene: -; CDR3 protein: CASKSGSGPQETQYF; CDR3 DNA: TGTGCCAGCAAGTCAGGCAGCGGGCCCCAAGAGACCCAGTACTTC